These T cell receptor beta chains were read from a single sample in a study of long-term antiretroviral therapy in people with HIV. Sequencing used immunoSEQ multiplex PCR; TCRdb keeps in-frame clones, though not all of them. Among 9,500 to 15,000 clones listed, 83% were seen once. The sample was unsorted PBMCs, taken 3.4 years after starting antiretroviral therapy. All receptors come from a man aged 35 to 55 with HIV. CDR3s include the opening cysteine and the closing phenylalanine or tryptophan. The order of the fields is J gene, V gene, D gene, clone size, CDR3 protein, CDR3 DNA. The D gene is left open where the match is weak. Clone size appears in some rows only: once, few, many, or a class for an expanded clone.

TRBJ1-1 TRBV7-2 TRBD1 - CASSFLQGAIGTEAFF TGTGCCAGCAGCTTCCTACAGGGGGCGATTGGAACTGAAGCTTTCTTT
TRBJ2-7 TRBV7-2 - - CASSLVWAGGSYEQYF TGTGCCAGCAGCTTAGTCTGGGCCGGGGGTTCCTACGAGCAGTACTTC
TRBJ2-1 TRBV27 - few CASSFNIVDEQFF TGTGCCAGCAGTTTTAACATAGTGGATGAGCAGTTCTTC
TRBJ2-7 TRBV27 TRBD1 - CASSLGQGRYEQYF TGTGCCAGCAGTTTAGGACAGGGGCGCTACGAGCAGTACTTC
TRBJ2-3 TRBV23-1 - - CARGDPGRLADTQYF TGCGCCAGAGGTGATCCGGGACGGTTAGCAGATACGCAGTATTTT
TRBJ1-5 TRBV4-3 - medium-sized CASSQNTFNQPQHF TGCGCCAGCAGCCAAAACACCTTCAATCAGCCCCAGCATTTT
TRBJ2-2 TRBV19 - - CASNRLTSLGVIGELFF TGTGCCAGTAACAGGTTGACCTCTCTTGGGGTCATAGGGGAGCTGTTTTTT
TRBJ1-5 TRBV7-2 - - CASSPNHQPQHF TGTGCCAGCAGCCCAAATCATCAGCCCCAGCATTTT
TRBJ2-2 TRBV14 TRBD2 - CASSQVWTTSGRANTGELFF TGTGCCAGCAGCCAAGTTTGGACGACTAGCGGGAGGGCGAACACCGGGGAGCTGTTTTTT
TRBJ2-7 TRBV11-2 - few CASSLGDNIYEQYF TGTGCCAGCAGCTTAGGGGACAACATCTACGAGCAGTACTTC
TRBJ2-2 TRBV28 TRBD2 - CASGLSGLAGVRTGELFF TGTGCCAGCGGCCTCTCGGGACTAGCGGGAGTACGAACCGGGGAGCTGTTTTTT
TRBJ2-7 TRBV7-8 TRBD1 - CASSLTGVITSEQYF TGTGCCAGCAGCCTTACAGGGGTGATTACTAGCGAGCAGTACTTC
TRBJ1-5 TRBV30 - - CAYSQGSQPQHF TGTGCCTATTCTCAGGGAAGTCAGCCCCAGCATTTT
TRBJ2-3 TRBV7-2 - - CASSLVSKSTDTQYF TGTGCCAGCAGCTTAGTTTCTAAAAGCACAGATACGCAGTATTTT
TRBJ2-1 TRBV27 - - CASSLYGNEQFF TGTGCCAGCAGTTTATACGGTAATGAGCAGTTCTTC
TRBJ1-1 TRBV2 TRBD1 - CASGLDRGDTEAFF TGTGCCAGCGGACTCGACAGGGGGGACACTGAAGCTTTCTTT
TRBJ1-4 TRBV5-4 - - CASSLGGRTNEKLFF TGTGCCAGCAGCTTGGGTGGGCGAACTAATGAAAAACTGTTTTTT
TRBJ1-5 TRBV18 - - CASSPEGGLSQPQHF TGTGCCAGCTCACCGGAAGGGGGGCTTAGTCAGCCCCAGCATTTT
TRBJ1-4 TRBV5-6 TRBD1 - CASSLQGASDEKLFF TGTGCCAGCAGCTTACAGGGGGCTTCGGATGAAAAACTGTTTTTT
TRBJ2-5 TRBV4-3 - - CASSQGLSRKQETQYF TGCGCCAGCAGCCAAGGTCTATCGCGGAAGCAAGAGACCCAGTACTTC
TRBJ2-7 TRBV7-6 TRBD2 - CASSVGTSGSRWPYEQYF TGTGCCAGCAGCGTCGGGACTAGCGGGAGTCGGTGGCCCTACGAGCAGTACTTC
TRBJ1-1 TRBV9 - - CASSVALTKGGGTEAFF TGTGCCAGCAGCGTAGCCCTAACCAAGGGGGGGGGAACTGAAGCTTTCTTT
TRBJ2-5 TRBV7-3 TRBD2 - CASSARGGMRETQYF TGTGCCAGCAGCGCCCGGGGGGGGATGCGAGAGACCCAGTACTTC
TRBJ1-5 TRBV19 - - CASCPTGMNQPQHF TGTGCCAGCTGCCCAACAGGGATGAATCAGCCCCAGCATTTT
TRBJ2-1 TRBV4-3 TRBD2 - CASSQEGVPGRAAYNEQFF TGCGCCAGCAGCCAAGAAGGGGTCCCCGGGAGGGCCGCCTACAATGAGCAGTTCTTC
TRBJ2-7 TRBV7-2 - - CASSPDRGSYEQYF TGTGCCAGCAGCCCCGATAGGGGGAGTTACGAGCAGTACTTC
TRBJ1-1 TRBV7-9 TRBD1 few CASSLEQGQHYEAFF TGTGCCAGCAGCTTAGAACAGGGGCAACATTATGAAGCTTTCTTT
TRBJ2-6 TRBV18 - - CASSPPVGASSGANVLTF TGTGCCAGCTCACCCCCGGTGGGAGCAAGCTCTGGGGCCAACGTCCTGACTTTC
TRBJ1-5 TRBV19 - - CASSIWRGSGNQPQHF TGTGCCAGTAGTATATGGAGGGGATCGGGCAATCAGCCCCAGCATTTT
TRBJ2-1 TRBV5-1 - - CASSFLGNNYNEQFF TGCGCCAGCAGCTTTCTCGGGAATAACTACAATGAGCAGTTCTTC
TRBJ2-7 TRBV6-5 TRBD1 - CASSNRQGATDEQYF TGTGCCAGCAGTAACAGACAGGGGGCTACGGACGAGCAGTACTTC
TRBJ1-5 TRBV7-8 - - CASSPTTRGNSNQPQHF TGTGCCAGCAGCCCGACTACGCGGGGCAATAGCAATCAGCCCCAGCATTTT
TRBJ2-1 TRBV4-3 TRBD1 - CASSRGQGAIGNEQFF TGCGCCAGCAGCCGAGGACAGGGGGCAATAGGGAATGAGCAGTTCTTC
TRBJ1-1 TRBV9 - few CASSVLGAGTEAFF TGTGCCAGCAGCGTCCTGGGGGCAGGGACTGAAGCTTTCTTT
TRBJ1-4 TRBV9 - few CASSVGQGYEKLFF TGTGCCAGCAGCGTAGGGCAGGGCTATGAAAAACTGTTTTTT
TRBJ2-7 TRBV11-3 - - CASSTRDGSSYEQYF TGTGCCAGCAGCACGAGGGACGGGAGCTCCTACGAGCAGTACTTC
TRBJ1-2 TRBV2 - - CASNQPTTLFYGYTF TGTGCCAGCAACCAACCTACGACACTCTTCTATGGCTACACCTTC
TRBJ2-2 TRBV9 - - CASNLIDTGTGELFF TGTGCCAGCAACCTTATCGATACGGGCACCGGGGAGCTGTTTTTT
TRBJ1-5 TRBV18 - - CASSRTVNQPQHF TGTGCCAGCTCAAGGACTGTGAATCAGCCCCAGCATTTT
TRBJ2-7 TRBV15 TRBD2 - CATKGGSAEQYF TGTGCCACCAAAGGCGGGAGTGCCGAGCAGTACTTC
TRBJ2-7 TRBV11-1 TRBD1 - CASSLITGGREQYF TGTGCCAGCAGCCTAATTACAGGGGGCCGTGAGCAGTACTTC
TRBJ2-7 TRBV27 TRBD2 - CASSLAGVYEQYF TGTGCCAGCAGCCTAGCGGGAGTCTACGAGCAGTACTTC
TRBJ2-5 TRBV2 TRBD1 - CASGQGGTQYF TGTGCCAGCGGACAGGGAGGGACCCAGTACTTC
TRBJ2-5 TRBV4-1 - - CASSQDGRLETQYF TGCGCCAGCAGCCAAGACGGGCGACTGGAGACCCAGTACTTC
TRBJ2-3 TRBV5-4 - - CALRWAGRTDTQYF TGTGCCTTAAGATGGGCGGGAAGGACAGATACGCAGTATTTT
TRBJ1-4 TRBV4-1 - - CASSQDVDGAGTNEKLFF TGCGCCAGCAGCCAAGATGTAGACGGGGCCGGCACTAATGAAAAACTGTTTTTT
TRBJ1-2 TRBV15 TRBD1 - CATSKPGQGTYGYTF TGTGCCACCAGCAAGCCGGGACAGGGGACCTATGGCTACACCTTC
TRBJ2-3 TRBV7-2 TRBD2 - CASSLMALAGYPDTQYF TGTGCCAGCAGCTTAATGGCATTAGCGGGATATCCAGATACGCAGTATTTT
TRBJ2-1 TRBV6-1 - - CASSPYRGRLDEQFF TGTGCCAGCAGCCCGTATAGGGGAAGATTAGATGAGCAGTTCTTC
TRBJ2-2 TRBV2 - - CASSATSTGELFF TGTGCCAGCAGCGCTACTAGTACCGGGGAGCTGTTTTTT